The 11 T cell receptor beta chains below were found in one sample sequenced in a study of T cells in Graves' hyperthyroidism and ophthalmopathy. Amplified regions were TCR beta CDR3 sequences from RNA transcripts. The HTBI set primed first-round TCR CDR3 RT-PCR. Each CDR3 protein gets one entry after TCRdb re-called the multiplex PCR reads with MiXCR. The sample contains under 400,000 distinct CDR3 sequences, roughly 15% of which appear only once. The sequencing sample was made of blood. These receptors all come from a young man with Graves' hyperthyroidism.

This clonotype was recorded many times. The rearrangement joins TRBV7-3 to TRBJ2-3; tentative D call: TRBD1 (6 bases). V shed 4 bases and J shed 0 bases, with 11 bases lying between them. The CDR3 consists of 15 residues. Germline V gives CDR1 SGHTA, CDR2 FQGTGA. As DNA, the CDR3 is TGTGCCAGCAGCTCCGGACAGACTAGCACAGATACGCAGTATTTT. Protein product: CASSSGQTSTDTQYF.

V usage is TRBV20-1 and J usage is TRBJ2-5; D is unclear. The CDR3 contains 13 residues. Germline CDR1 DFQATT, CDR2 SNEGSKA (reference sequence). The V and J ends lost 0 bases and 1 base respectively, with 6 bases between them. This chain's CDR3 is CSARDHSQETQYF. The CDR3 DNA follows: TGCAGTGCTAGAGATCACAGCCAAGAGACCCAGTACTTC.

This clonotype was seen a handful of times. The chain couples TRBV30 to TRBJ2-1, with a possible D match to TRBD2 (5 bases). Per germline, CDR1 GTSNPN and CDR2 SVGIG (reference sequence). V lost 1 base and J lost 9, with 10 bases in between. The CDR3 has 12 amino acids. CDR3 sequence: CAWSGLIGEQFF. The CDR3 region has the DNA TGTGCCTGGAGTGGACTAATCGGTGAGCAGTTCTTC.

This clonotype was seen at least ten times. The CDR3 nucleotides read TGTGCCAGCAGTTTAGTGCAAAATTCACCCCTCCACTTT. Its protein product is CASSLVQNSPLHF. This rearrangement joins TRBV12-3 or TRBV12-4 to TRBJ1-6; D not certain. Trimming took off 1 base at V and 7 bases at J, with 5 bases between the two ends. The CDR3 has 13 residues.

The table lists this clonotype with many counts. This sequence joins TRBV11-2 and TRBJ2-5; D unresolved. Trimming took off 1 base at V and 7 bases at J, with 13 bases between the two ends. Germline V gene data show CDR1 as SGHAT and CDR2 as FQNNGV. This CDR3 comprises 14 residues. The chain's CDR3 is CASSLVLAVGTQYF. In DNA form, the CDR3 reads TGTGCCAGCAGCTTAGTGTTGGCCGTGGGGACCCAGTACTTC.

This clonotype has only a few counts. This chain uses TRBV7-9 with TRBJ1-2; no clear D. V was clipped by 2 bases and J by 8 bases, with 15 bases between them. The CDR3 is made up of 14 amino acids. Germline CDR1 SEHNR, CDR2 FQNEAQ (reference sequence). As DNA, the CDR3 is TGTGCCAGCAGCTTAACCCAACAAGGGTTGGGCTACACCTTC. Protein sequence: CASSLTQQGLGYTF.

This clonotype was observed many times. The chain couples TRBV6-4 to TRBJ2-3; D call uncertain. Germline-derived CDR1 and CDR2 are MRHNA and SNTAGT. The CDR3 loop spans 16 amino acids. V dropped 5 bases and J dropped 2 bases, with 17 bases sitting between them. The CDR3 spells CASSPTETSHTDTQYF. CDR3 in DNA: TGTGCCAGCAGTCCGACCGAAACCTCACACACAGATACGCAGTATTTT.

This clonotype was found many times. This chain uses TRBV12-3 or TRBV12-4 with TRBJ2-5; D ambiguous. V was pared by 2 bases and J by 2 bases, with 6 bases between. This CDR3 spans 13 amino acids. The CDR3 DNA is TGTGCCAGCAGTTTATACAGTCAAGAGACCCAGTACTTC. It yields the protein CASSLYSQETQYF.

The table lists this clonotype with many counts. V and J are TRBV3-1 and TRBJ2-2; the match to TRBD2 covers 8 bases. Germline assignment: CDR1 LGHDT and CDR2 YNNKEL (reference sequence). The CDR3 has 13 residues. V trimming: 4 bases; J trimming: 7 bases; junction bases outside the gene matches: 2. The CDR3 nucleotides read TGTGCCAGCAGCCCGAGCGGGGGCGGGGAGCTGTTTTTT. Translating gives CASSPSGGGELFF.

This clonotype was counted many times. The rearrangement joins TRBV20-1 to TRBJ1-2; perhaps TRBD1 as D (5 bases). The ends were cut back, 5 bases at V and 6 bases at J, with 13 bases in the middle. In germline, CDR1 is DFQATT, CDR2 SNEGSKA (reference sequence). This CDR3 contains 12 residues. CDR3 DNA: TGCAGTGCTTCGGGACCTCCGGATGGCTACACCTTC. This sequence encodes CSASGPPDGYTF.

This chain uses TRBV9 with TRBJ2-5; 13 bases align to TRBD2. J gave up 7 bases and V 0 bases, and 9 bases lay outside the gene matches. Germline values: CDR1 SGDLS, CDR2 YYNGEE. The CDR3 contains 17 residues. CDR3 bases: TGTGCCAGCAGCGTAGGCGGGACTAGCGGGACAGGGGGGACCCAGTACTTC. Translating it yields CASSVGGTSGTGGTQYF. The full variable domain, its missing parts supplied by reference TRBV9 and TRBJ2-5, is DSGVTQTPKHLITATGQRVTLRCSPRSGDLSVYWYQQSLDQGLQFLIQYYNGEERAKGNILERFSAQQFPDLHSELNLSSLELGDSALYFCASSVGGTSGTGGTQYFGPGTRLLVL.